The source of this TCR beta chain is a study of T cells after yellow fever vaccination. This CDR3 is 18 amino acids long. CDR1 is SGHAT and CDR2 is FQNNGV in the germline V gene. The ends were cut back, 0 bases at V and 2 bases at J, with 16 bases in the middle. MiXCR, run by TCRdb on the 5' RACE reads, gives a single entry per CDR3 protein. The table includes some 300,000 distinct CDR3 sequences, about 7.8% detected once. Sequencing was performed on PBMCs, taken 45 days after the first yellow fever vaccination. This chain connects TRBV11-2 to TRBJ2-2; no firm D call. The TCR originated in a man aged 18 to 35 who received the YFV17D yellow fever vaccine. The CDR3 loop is CASSLEIMGVSNTGELFF. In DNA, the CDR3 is TGTGCCAGCAGCTTAGAGATAATGGGTGTCAGTAACACCGGGGAGCTGTTTTTT.